These 8 T cell receptor beta chains came from one sample sequenced in a study of post-analysis software for immune sequencing data (dated by TCRdb to between 2015 and 2016). The paper as a whole reports these results and caveats: About 5 TRBV segments, including TRBV5-6, TRBV5-1 and TRBV20-1, were significantly more frequent in patients than controls.

For these TCRs, the target antigens are not known. Libraries came from PCR. Sequenced using an Illumina HiSeq 2500. To reduce PCR and sequencing biases, unique molecular identifiers were incorporated into the TCR beta cDNA libraries. Using fastp trimming at Q25 and MiXCR clonotype assembly, TCRdb reanalyzed the public sequencing data and kept in-frame beta chains. Each record represents a unique CDR3 protein, reported with the most common genes and DNA among its rows. For this sample there are hundreds of thousands of distinct CDR3 sequences; roughly three fifths appear just once. Around 11% of the sample rests with the top ten. Sequences were obtained from blood. The source is a girl aged 2 to 10 with multiple sclerosis.

Here the CDR3 reads CSAAGGGPRSYNEQFF. Here the CDR3 DNA reads TGCAGCGCGGCCGGGGGGGGTCCACGATCCTACAATGAGCAGTTCTTC. V gene TRBV29-1 combines with J gene TRBJ2-1, with 8 bases fitting TRBD2. CDR3 size: 16 residues. The V gene's germline CDR1 is SQVTM and CDR2 ANQGSEA. V was clipped by 7 bases and J by 1 base; unmatched bases: 12.

Comments on this clonotype: One junction end disagrees with the germline gene, perhaps due to a read error. The chain carries TRBV6-2 or TRBV6-3 and TRBJ2-1, with no clear D. Germline V gene lookup returns CDR1 MNHEY and CDR2 SVGEGT. The CDR3 consists of 12 residues. The CDR3 loop is CASSPFLNKQFF. CDR3 DNA: TGTGCCAGCAGCCCGTTCCTCAATAAGCAGTTCTTC.

The CDR3: CSARDRGGIYGYTF. The CDR3 DNA follows: TGCAGTGCTAGAGATCGAGGGGGTATCTATGGCTACACCTTC. The V gene is TRBV20-1, the J gene TRBJ1-2, with TRBD1 as a possible D gene (6 bases). Trimming took off 0 bases at V and 4 bases at J, with 12 bases between the two ends. Germline V CDR1 and CDR2: DFQATT, SNEGSKA (reference sequence). This CDR3 comprises 14 residues.

This sequence joins TRBV4-2 and TRBJ2-5; D may be TRBD2 (5 bases). Trimming cost V 0 bases and J 5 bases, with 16 bases left between them. From germline, CDR1 is LGHNA and CDR2 YNFKEQ. CDR3 size: 16 residues. The CDR3 region is CASSQDSASSGETQYF. DNA for the CDR3: TGTGCCAGCAGCCAAGATAGTGCTTCCTCGGGGGAGACCCAGTACTTC.

This clonotype appeared a single time. CDR3 nucleotide sequence: TGTGCCACCGGGGGAGCGACAGGGGCACAGGCAAATGAGCAGTTCTTC. Its translation is CATGGATGAQANEQFF. This rearrangement joins TRBV24-1 to TRBJ2-1; TRBD1 agrees at 8 bases. V was clipped by 9 bases and J by 7 bases; unmatched bases: 16. The CDR3 runs to 16 residues. Germline V lookup: CDR1 KGHDR, CDR2 SFDVKD.

A single count supports this clonotype. V and J are TRBV12-3 or TRBV12-4 and TRBJ2-3; 15 bases fit TRBD2. After removal of 6 bases from V and 4 bases from J, the junction contained 11 bases not matched to a gene. The CDR3 is made up of 18 amino acids. In DNA, the CDR3 is TGTGCCAGCAGGCCCCTTAGGACTAGCGGGGGGGCCGCAGATACGCAGTATTTT. Its protein product is CASRPLRTSGGAADTQYF.

In its sample, this clonotype was seen a few times. This chain joins TRBV6-5 and TRBJ1-5; D may be TRBD1 (6 bases). The germline gives CDR1 MNHEY, CDR2 SVGAGI. Trimming pared 7 bases from V and 6 bases from J, leaving 13 bases between. This CDR3 region has 13 residues. The DNA for the CDR3 is TGTGCCAGCACCCGGGACATCGGTCAGCCCCAGCATTTT. Its translation is CASTRDIGQPQHF.

V usage is TRBV5-1 and J usage is TRBJ2-5; TRBD2 might be the D (5 bases). The CDR3 covers 14 residues. In germline, CDR1 is SGHRS, CDR2 YFSETQ. V was trimmed by 2 bases and J by 7 bases, leaving 15 bases between them. The CDR3 here is CASSFDTAGGTQYF. Written as DNA, the CDR3 is TGCGCCAGCAGCTTCGACACGGCCGGAGGGACCCAGTACTTC.